This TCR beta chain was recovered during a study of T cell changes during pregnancy in multiple sclerosis. V was cut by 3 bases and J by 2 bases, with 7 bases left in between. Germline CDR1 is SGHTA and CDR2 is FQGNSA. This CDR3 is built from 13 residues. Assay: immunoSEQ multiplex PCR; the TCRdb copy retains only in-frame clones and omits some. The sample consists of 60,000 to 75,000 clones, about 91% of them appearing once. This clone was found a few times. The V and J genes are TRBV7-2 and TRBJ2-5, with no clear D. The sequences come from peripheral blood, collected after pregnancy. This receptor was obtained from a female donor with multiple sclerosis, enrolled in a pregnancy study. The CDR3 protein is CASSFSRQETQYF. CDR3 DNA: TGTGCCAGCAGCTTTTCTAGACAAGAGACCCAGTACTTC.